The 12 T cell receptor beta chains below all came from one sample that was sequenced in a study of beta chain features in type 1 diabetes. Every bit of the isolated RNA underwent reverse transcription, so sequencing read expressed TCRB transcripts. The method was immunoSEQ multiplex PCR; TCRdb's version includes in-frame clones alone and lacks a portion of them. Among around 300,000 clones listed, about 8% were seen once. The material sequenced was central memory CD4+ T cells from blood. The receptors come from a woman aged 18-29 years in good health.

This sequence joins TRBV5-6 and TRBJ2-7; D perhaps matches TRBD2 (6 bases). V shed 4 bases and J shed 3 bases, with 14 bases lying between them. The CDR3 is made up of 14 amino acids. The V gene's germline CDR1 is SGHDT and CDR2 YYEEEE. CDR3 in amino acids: CASSRERVRYEQYF. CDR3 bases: TGTGCCAGCAGCCGGGAGAGGGTCCGCTACGAGCAGTACTTC.

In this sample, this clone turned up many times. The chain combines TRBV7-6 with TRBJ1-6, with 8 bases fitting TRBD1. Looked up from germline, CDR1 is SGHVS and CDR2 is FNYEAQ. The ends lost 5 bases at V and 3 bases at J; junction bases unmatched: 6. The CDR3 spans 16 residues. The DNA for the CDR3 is TGTGCCAGCAGCGCGCAGGGGGCTGGCTATAATTCACCCCTCCACTTT. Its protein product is CASSAQGAGYNSPLHF.

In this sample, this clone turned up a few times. In DNA, the CDR3 is TGTGCCAGTAGTATAGACAACTACAGGGTGTCTGGAAACACCATATATTTT. This gives the protein CASSIDNYRVSGNTIYF. The chain carries TRBV19 and TRBJ1-3; TRBD1 is a possible D gene (6 bases). This CDR3 region has 17 residues. Germline V CDR1 and CDR2: LNHDA, SQIVND (reference sequence). The germline V and J ends were trimmed by 0 bases and 1 base, with 13 bases remaining between them. Using reference TRBV19 and TRBJ1-3 for the parts outside the CDR3, the full variable domain is DGGITQSPKYLFRKEGQNVTLSCEQNLNHDAMYWYRQDPGQGLRLIYYSQIVNDFQKGDIAEGYSVSREKKESFPLTVTSAQKNPTAFYLCASSIDNYRVSGNTIYFGEGSWLTVV.

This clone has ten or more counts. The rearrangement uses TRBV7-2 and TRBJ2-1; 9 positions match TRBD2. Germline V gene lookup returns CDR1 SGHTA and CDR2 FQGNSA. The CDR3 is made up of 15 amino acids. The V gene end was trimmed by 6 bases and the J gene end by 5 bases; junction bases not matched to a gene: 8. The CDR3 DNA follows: TGTGCCAGCAGATTTAGCGGGAGTACTGACAATGAGCAGTTCTTC. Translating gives CASRFSGSTDNEQFF.

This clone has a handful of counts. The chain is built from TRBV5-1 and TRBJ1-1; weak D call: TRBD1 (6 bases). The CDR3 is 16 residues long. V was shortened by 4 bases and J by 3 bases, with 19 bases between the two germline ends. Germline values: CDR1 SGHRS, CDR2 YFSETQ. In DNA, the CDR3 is TGCGCCAGCAGCCTTTACGGAACAGGGACGTACACTGAAGCTTTCTTT. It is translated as CASSLYGTGTYTEAFF.

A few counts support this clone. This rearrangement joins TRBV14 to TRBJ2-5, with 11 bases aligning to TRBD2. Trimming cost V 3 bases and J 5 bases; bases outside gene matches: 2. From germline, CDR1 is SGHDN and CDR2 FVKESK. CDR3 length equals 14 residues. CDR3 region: CASSQASGGETQYF. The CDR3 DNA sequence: TGTGCCAGCAGCCAGGCTAGCGGGGGGGAGACCCAGTACTTC.

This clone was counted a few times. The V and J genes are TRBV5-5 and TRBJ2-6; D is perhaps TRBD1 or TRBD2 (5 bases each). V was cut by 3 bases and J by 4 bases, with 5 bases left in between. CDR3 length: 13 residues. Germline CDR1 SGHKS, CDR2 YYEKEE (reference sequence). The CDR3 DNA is TGTGCCAGCAGCTGGGACGGGGCCAACGTCCTGACTTTC. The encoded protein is CASSWDGANVLTF.

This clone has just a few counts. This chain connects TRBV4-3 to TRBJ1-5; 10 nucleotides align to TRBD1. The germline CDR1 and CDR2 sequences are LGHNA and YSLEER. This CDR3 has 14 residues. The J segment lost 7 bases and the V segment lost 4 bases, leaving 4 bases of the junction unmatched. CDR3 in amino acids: CASSLGQGEQPQHF. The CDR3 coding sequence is TGCGCCAGCAGCCTCGGACAGGGGGAACAGCCCCAGCATTTT.

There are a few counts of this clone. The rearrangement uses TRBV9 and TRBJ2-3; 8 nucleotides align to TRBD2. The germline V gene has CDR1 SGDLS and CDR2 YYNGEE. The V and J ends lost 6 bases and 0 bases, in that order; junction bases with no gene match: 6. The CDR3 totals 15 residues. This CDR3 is CASTLSGTSTDTQYF. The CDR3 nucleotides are TGTGCCAGCACCCTTAGCGGGACTAGCACAGATACGCAGTATTTT. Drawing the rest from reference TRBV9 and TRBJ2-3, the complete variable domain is DSGVTQTPKHLITATGQRVTLRCSPRSGDLSVYWYQQSLDQGLQFLIQYYNGEERAKGNILERFSAQQFPDLHSELNLSSLELGDSALYFCASTLSGTSTDTQYFGPGTRLTVL.

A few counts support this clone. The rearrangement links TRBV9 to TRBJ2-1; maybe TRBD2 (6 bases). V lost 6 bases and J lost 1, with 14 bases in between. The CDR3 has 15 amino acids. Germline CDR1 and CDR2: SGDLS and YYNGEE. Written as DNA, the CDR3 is TGTGCCAGCACCTCTCTAGGAGGGTCCTACAATGAGCAGTTCTTC. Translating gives CASTSLGGSYNEQFF.

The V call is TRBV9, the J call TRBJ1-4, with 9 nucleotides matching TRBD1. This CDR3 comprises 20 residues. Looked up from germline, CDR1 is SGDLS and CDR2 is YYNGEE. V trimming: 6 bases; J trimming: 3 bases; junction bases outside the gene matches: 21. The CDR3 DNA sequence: TGTGCCAGCATCCTGGTTGGACAGGGGAGCGTTCCGGCCGCTAATGAAAAACTGTTTTTT. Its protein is CASILVGQGSVPAANEKLFF.

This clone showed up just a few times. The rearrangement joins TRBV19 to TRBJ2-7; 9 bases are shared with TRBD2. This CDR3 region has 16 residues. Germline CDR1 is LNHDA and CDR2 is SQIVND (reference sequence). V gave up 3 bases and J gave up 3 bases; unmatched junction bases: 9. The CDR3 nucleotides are TGTGCCAGTAGTATCGAAGGCGGAGCGGGAGGCTACGAGCAGTACTTC. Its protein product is CASSIEGGAGGYEQYF.